The rows below give T cell receptor beta chains drawn from one sample of a study of OX40 agonist ivuxolimab in advanced cancers. Produced via immunoSEQ multiplex PCR; TCRdb's table is partial and in-frame only. The table shows some 84,000 clones, with about 92% occurring only once. The source material was CD4+ or CD8+ T cells sorted from blood, sampled in a trial of the OX40 agonist ivuxolimab. The receptors derive from an adult with an advanced solid tumor such as melanoma, head and neck, liver or kidney cancer. Both conserved end residues are part of each CDR3. A D gene is named only where the DNA matches it firmly.

d_gene	v_gene	j_gene	CDR3nt	CDR3aa
-	TRBV27	TRBJ2-1	TGTGCCAGCAGTCACCCCGGGGGGCGGAATGAGCAGTTCTTC	CASSHPGGRNEQFF
-	TRBV6-5	TRBJ2-5	TGTGCCAGCAGTTCTACCAGCTTGGGGACCCAGTACTTC	CASSSTSLGTQYF
-	TRBV15	TRBJ2-1	TGTGCCACCAGCAGAGATCGCGGAGGTGGAGAGCAGTTCTTC	CATSRDRGGGEQFF
TRBD1	TRBV11-3	TRBJ2-2	TGTGCCAGCAGCTATTACAGGGGCGGGGAGCTGTTTTTT	CASSYYRGGELFF
-	TRBV6-5	TRBJ2-7	TGTGCCAGCAGTCCGAGCGGTTGGGGTGAGCAGTACTTC	CASSPSGWGEQYF
-	TRBV9	TRBJ1-5	TGTGCCAGCAGCGCGGGACCGAATGATCAGCCCCAGCATTTT	CASSAGPNDQPQHF
-	TRBV7-2	TRBJ1-5	TGTGCCAGCAGCCCGGACACCTATCAGCCCCAGCATTTT	CASSPDTYQPQHF
-	TRBV2	TRBJ1-1	TGTGCCAGCAGTCTCCCGATGGGTCCTTCTCCCGGAGCTTTCTTT	CASSLPMGPSPGAFF
TRBD2	TRBV4-3	TRBJ2-7	TGCGCCAGCAGCCAGTCCACTAGCGGGGGATACGAGCAGTACTTC	CASSQSTSGGYEQYF
-	TRBV4-3	TRBJ1-3	TGCGCCAGCAGCCAAGATCCCGCCGAAATCTCTGGAAACACCATATATTTT	CASSQDPAEISGNTIYF
-	TRBV19	TRBJ1-2	TGTGCCAGTAGCCCGGGCGGAGGCTATGGCTACACCTTC	CASSPGGGYGYTF
-	TRBV30	TRBJ2-2	TGTGCCTGGAGTGTAGGGGGATCCGGGGAGCTGTTTTTT	CAWSVGGSGELFF
TRBD1	TRBV10-1	TRBJ1-2	TGCGCCAGCATCAAAGGGACAGCCCCCTCCTATGGCTACACCTTC	CASIKGTAPSYGYTF
-	TRBV5-1	TRBJ2-1	TGCGCCAGCAGCGGCGGATACAATGAGCAGTTCTTC	CASSGGYNEQFF
TRBD1	TRBV19	TRBJ1-6	TGTGCCAGTAGTATTGGGAGTCCGGGACAGTGGCGCGGACCCCTCCACTTT	CASSIGSPGQWRGPLHF
-	TRBV2	TRBJ2-7	TGTGCCAGCAGTGTCGGTAGGGGCACCTACGAGCAGTACTTC	CASSVGRGTYEQYF